Listed below are T cell receptor beta chains from one sample, sequenced in a study of T cells in Graves' hyperthyroidism and ophthalmopathy. TCRdb re-called the multiplex PCR reads with MiXCR, one entry per CDR3 protein. The sample yields 300,000 to 500,000 distinct CDR3 sequences, under 15% seen once. Sequencing was performed on blood. The receptor set was obtained from a woman aged 25 to 45 with Graves' hyperthyroidism. The CDR3 runs from the conserved cysteine through the conserved F or W. D genes are given only for firm matches. The size of a clone is reported for some rows only, either as once, few or many, or as a class for expanded clones.

-,TRBV30,-,TRBJ1-1,CAWMDVDTEAFF,TGTGCCTGGATGGATGTCGACACTGAAGCTTTCTTT
TRBD2,TRBV6-4,-,TRBJ2-1,CASSVLAGVGEQFF,TGTGCCAGCAGTGTTCTAGCGGGAGTCGGAGAGCAGTTCTTC
TRBD1,TRBV6-1,-,TRBJ2-3,CASKGGVGTDTQYF,TGTGCCAGCAAAGGGGGCGTGGGCACAGATACGCAGTATTTT
-,TRBV7-3,many,TRBJ2-7,CASSSGPLVEQYF,TGTGCCAGCAGCTCTGGACCGTTGGTGGAGCAGTACTTC
-,TRBV24-1,-,TRBJ2-3,CATSDLGGSSDTQYF,TGTGCCACCAGTGATTTGGGAGGGTCCTCAGATACGCAGTATTTT
TRBD2,TRBV27,-,TRBJ2-1,CASSLSNSGIYNEQFF,TGTGCCAGCAGTTTATCGAATAGCGGGATCTACAATGAGCAGTTCTTC
-,TRBV18,many,TRBJ2-2,CASSPEGLNTGELFF,TGTGCCAGCTCACCGGAGGGCCTGAACACCGGGGAGCTGTTTTTT
TRBD2,TRBV2,-,TRBJ2-1,CASLAGGSLRPYNEQFF,TGTGCCTCATTAGCGGGAGGTTCGCTTCGTCCCTACAATGAGCAGTTCTTC
-,TRBV7-6,once,TRBJ2-1,CASSSSGEQFF,TGTGCCAGCAGCTCCTCTGGGGAGCAGTTCTTC
TRBD1,TRBV6-1,few,TRBJ2-7,CASSHGTEPTYEQYF,TGTGCCAGCAGTCACGGGACAGAACCTACCTACGAGCAGTACTTC
-,TRBV5-1,many,TRBJ2-7,CASRRTSDEQYF,TGCGCCAGCCGCCGGACCTCCGACGAGCAGTACTTC
-,TRBV29-1,few,TRBJ2-7,CSVETSRNYEQYF,TGCAGCGTTGAAACTAGCCGAAACTACGAGCAGTACTTC
-,TRBV7-2,many,TRBJ2-1,CASSLRGGVSSYNEQFF,TGTGCCAGCAGCCTCCGAGGCGGGGTGAGCTCCTACAATGAGCAGTTCTTC
TRBD1,TRBV29-1,many,TRBJ2-7,CSSSGTGTAEQYF,TGCAGCTCCTCCGGGACAGGGACGGCCGAGCAGTACTTC
TRBD1,TRBV12-3/TRBV12-4,-,TRBJ1-3,CASSLRTGGNTIYF,TGTGCCAGCAGTCTACGGACAGGGGGAAACACCATATATTTT
TRBD1,TRBV7-3,few,TRBJ1-2,CASSPNSGTGSYGYTF,TGTGCCAGCAGCCCGAACTCCGGGACAGGAAGCTATGGCTACACCTTC
-,TRBV15,many,TRBJ1-2,CATTLASEAEYGYTF,TGTGCCACCACCCTGGCCTCAGAGGCCGAATATGGCTACACCTTC
TRBD2,TRBV27,-,TRBJ2-3,CASSLSPPTSGRAPDTQYF,TGTGCCAGCAGTTTATCGCCCCCCACTAGCGGGAGGGCCCCAGATACGCAGTATTTT
TRBD2,TRBV5-1,few,TRBJ2-7,CASSLTLDNLGLAGRYEQYF,TGCGCCAGCAGCTTGACCTTGGATAATCTGGGACTAGCGGGACGCTACGAGCAGTACTTC
-,TRBV7-9,many,TRBJ2-1,CASSLSIGIEQFF,TGTGCCAGCAGCTTATCGATAGGGATTGAGCAGTTCTTC
-,TRBV20-1,few,TRBJ2-1,CSARGPLDSFYNEQFF,TGCAGTGCTAGAGGGCCCCTGGACTCCTTCTACAATGAGCAGTTCTTC
TRBD2,TRBV7-8,many,TRBJ2-5,CASTPEAGVVRFRETQYF,TGTGCCAGCACCCCGGAAGCGGGAGTGGTTAGGTTTCGAGAGACCCAGTACTTC
-,TRBV6-1,few,TRBJ1-2,CASKEGTNYGYTF,TGTGCCAGCAAAGAAGGGACTAACTATGGCTACACCTTC
TRBD2,TRBV27,-,TRBJ2-5,CASRWAGGRGETQYF,TGTGCCAGCCGATGGGCGGGAGGGAGGGGAGAGACCCAGTACTTC
TRBD2,TRBV7-9,-,TRBJ2-7,CASSPSSGGLYEQYF,TGTGCCAGCAGCCCCTCTAGCGGGGGACTCTACGAGCAGTACTTC
-,TRBV7-9,-,TRBJ1-1,CASSTPAEGQNTEAFF,TGTGCCAGCAGCACCCCGGCCGAAGGCCAGAACACTGAAGCTTTCTTT
TRBD2,TRBV9,-,TRBJ2-1,CASSPTSGDYNEQFF,TGTGCCAGCAGCCCAACTAGCGGGGATTACAATGAGCAGTTCTTC
TRBD1,TRBV28,-,TRBJ2-7,CASSSAYNGRDSLVGEQYF,TGTGCCAGCAGTTCAGCCTACAACGGCCGGGACAGCCTGGTTGGCGAGCAGTACTTC
-,TRBV20-1,-,TRBJ2-7,CSARAPREVYEQYF,TGCAGTGCTAGAGCCCCCAGGGAGGTCTACGAGCAGTACTTC
-,TRBV7-2,few,TRBJ1-6,CASSSHYNSPLHF,TGTGCCAGCAGCTCCCACTATAATTCACCCCTCCACTTT
-,TRBV11-2,-,TRBJ2-1,CASSFLGDSSYNEQFF,TGTGCCAGCAGCTTCTTAGGGGATAGCTCCTACAATGAGCAGTTCTTC
TRBD1,TRBV5-4,few,TRBJ1-1,CASSLRGPAEAFF,TGTGCCAGCAGCCTGAGGGGGCCTGCTGAAGCTTTCTTT
-,TRBV4-1,-,TRBJ2-1,CASSLRPGERFYNEQFF,TGCGCCAGCAGCCTACGTCCGGGAGAGAGATTCTACAATGAGCAGTTCTTC